These T cell receptor beta chains were read from a single sample in a study of blood T cell repertoires in COVID-19. TCRdb's copy holds only in-frame clones and misses some; the assay was immunoSEQ multiplex PCR. The profile covers over 50,000 clones, with roughly 80% appearing a single time and less than 4.5% taken by the ten largest. Sequenced sample: PBMCs or T cells enriched from blood (not recorded which). These receptors were taken from a woman in her forties with acute COVID-19. CDR3s leave out the opening cysteine and the closing phenylalanine or tryptophan. Each record gives: clone size, D gene, V gene, J gene, CDR3 protein. A D gene is named only where the DNA matches it firmly. Clone sizes are given selectively: once, few, many, or a class where the clone is expanded.

clone_size: -
d_call: -
v_call: TRBV28
j_call: TRBJ2-1
cdr3_aa: ASSLLQGRQF

clone_size: -
d_call: -
v_call: TRBV28
j_call: TRBJ1-4
cdr3_aa: ASRAGSAEKLF

clone_size: -
d_call: TRBD1
v_call: TRBV28
j_call: TRBJ1-5
cdr3_aa: ASSSYPDRGMDNQPQH

clone_size: -
d_call: TRBD2
v_call: TRBV20-1
j_call: TRBJ2-3
cdr3_aa: SASWSSGSAWDTQY

clone_size: -
d_call: -
v_call: TRBV18
j_call: TRBJ1-6
cdr3_aa: ASSHRTTNSPLH

clone_size: -
d_call: TRBD2
v_call: TRBV27
j_call: TRBJ2-1
cdr3_aa: ASSLMASGVNEQF

clone_size: -
d_call: -
v_call: TRBV19
j_call: TRBJ2-3
cdr3_aa: ASSRTDASTDTQY

clone_size: -
d_call: TRBD1
v_call: TRBV27
j_call: TRBJ2-7
cdr3_aa: ASAPGTGVHEQY

clone_size: once
d_call: TRBD1
v_call: TRBV7-3
j_call: TRBJ1-6
cdr3_aa: ASSLTGQGIGSPLH

clone_size: once
d_call: -
v_call: TRBV7-9
j_call: TRBJ1-3
cdr3_aa: ASSSPADRNTIY

clone_size: -
d_call: -
v_call: TRBV2
j_call: TRBJ2-3
cdr3_aa: ASSPGQPRGLGTQY

clone_size: -
d_call: -
v_call: TRBV19
j_call: TRBJ1-4
cdr3_aa: ASSPYRWSEKLF

clone_size: -
d_call: TRBD2
v_call: TRBV29-1
j_call: TRBJ2-2
cdr3_aa: SVRTSGGARTGELF

clone_size: -
d_call: -
v_call: TRBV2
j_call: TRBJ2-4
cdr3_aa: ASRRTEAKNIQY

clone_size: -
d_call: -
v_call: TRBV27
j_call: TRBJ1-5
cdr3_aa: ASRRQESNQPQH

clone_size: -
d_call: TRBD1
v_call: TRBV2
j_call: TRBJ1-1
cdr3_aa: ASKGQGALEAF

clone_size: -
d_call: -
v_call: TRBV6-5
j_call: TRBJ1-1
cdr3_aa: ASSLGGRNTEAF

clone_size: -
d_call: -
v_call: TRBV16
j_call: TRBJ1-1
cdr3_aa: ASSREMRPEAF

clone_size: -
d_call: TRBD2
v_call: TRBV11-2
j_call: TRBJ2-7
cdr3_aa: ASSQEREWYEQY

clone_size: -
d_call: -
v_call: TRBV19
j_call: TRBJ2-3
cdr3_aa: ASSIENRPGTDTQY

clone_size: -
d_call: TRBD1
v_call: TRBV7-6
j_call: TRBJ2-7
cdr3_aa: ASSPESGQGAYEQY

clone_size: few
d_call: TRBD1
v_call: TRBV5-5
j_call: TRBJ2-2
cdr3_aa: ASSLQGATGELF

clone_size: -
d_call: -
v_call: TRBV4-1
j_call: TRBJ2-6
cdr3_aa: ASNPSGANVLT

clone_size: -
d_call: -
v_call: TRBV9
j_call: TRBJ2-2
cdr3_aa: ASSVAPPGDTGELF

clone_size: few
d_call: TRBD2
v_call: TRBV9
j_call: TRBJ2-1
cdr3_aa: ASSVTPSGSSYNEQF

clone_size: -
d_call: -
v_call: TRBV28
j_call: TRBJ2-3
cdr3_aa: ASSFPFRRTYTDTQY

clone_size: -
d_call: TRBD2
v_call: TRBV5-1
j_call: TRBJ2-3
cdr3_aa: ASSLGLAGGPSDTQY

clone_size: -
d_call: -
v_call: TRBV27
j_call: TRBJ1-5
cdr3_aa: ASSFSGDYPQH

clone_size: -
d_call: TRBD1
v_call: TRBV27
j_call: TRBJ2-1
cdr3_aa: ASSLYPRQGIPNNEQF

clone_size: -
d_call: -
v_call: TRBV29-1
j_call: TRBJ2-5
cdr3_aa: SVVSRRETQY